The 11 T cell receptor beta chains in this list originate from one sample, sequenced in a study of early T cells in non-severe SARS-CoV-2 infection. TCRdb processed the 5' RACE reads anew with MiXCR; each CDR3 protein has one entry. The sample contains about 94,000 distinct CDR3 sequences, roughly 13% of which appear only once. Sequencing input: whole blood. The receptor set was obtained from an adult who was a healthcare worker with PCR-confirmed SARS-CoV-2 infection or an uninfected control (not recorded which).

The rearrangement joins TRBV21-1 to TRBJ2-1; the table's D gene call, TRBD1, was not cross checked with the DNA. TRBV21-1 is classified as a pseudogene. The CDR3 loop spans 14 amino acids. As DNA, the CDR3 is TGTGCCAGCAGCGCGGGGGGGCGTGTCGATGAGCAGTTCTTC. Amino acids: CASSAGGRVDEQFF.

This clonotype was observed a few times. The chain is built from TRBV7-3 and TRBJ2-6; possible D gene TRBD1, 6 bases. The CDR3 has 18 residues. Germline V gene data show CDR1 as SGHTA and CDR2 as FQGTGA. With 5 bases removed from V and 0 bases from J, the gap between germline ends came to 17 bases. CDR3 region: CASSANRARASGANVLTF. The CDR3 coding sequence is TGTGCCAGCAGCGCAAACAGGGCGCGTGCCTCTGGGGCCAACGTCCTGACTTTC.

This clonotype was counted ten times or more. The chain recombines TRBV24-1 with TRBJ2-5; TRBD1 might be the D (5 bases). Deletions cut 9 bases from V and 3 bases from J, with 13 bases between. The length of the CDR3 is 13 residues. Germline CDR1 and CDR2: KGHDR and SFDVKD. The CDR3 region has the DNA TGTGCCACCCAAGCGCAGGGAAAAGAGACCCAGTACTTC. It yields the protein CATQAQGKETQYF.

This chain links TRBV7-2 with TRBJ2-3; D may be TRBD1 or TRBD2 (6 bases each). This CDR3 comprises 16 residues. Germline lookup yields CDR1 SGHTA and CDR2 FQGNSA. V was pared by 5 bases and J by 3 bases, with 18 bases between. The CDR3 reads CASSHGRGPRTDTQYF. DNA of the CDR3: TGTGCCAGCAGCCACGGTCGGGGGCCGCGTACAGATACGCAGTATTTT.

This clonotype was seen ten or more times. The chain links TRBV6-1 to TRBJ1-1; D is unclear. From germline, CDR1 is MNHNS and CDR2 SASEGT. The CDR3 loop spans 16 amino acids. The V gene lost 4 bases and the J gene lost 2 bases, with 17 bases spanning the gap. The DNA of the CDR3 is TGTGCCAGCAGTGGTTACTTGGCCAGTTCTAACACTGAAGCTTTCTTT. It translates to CASSGYLASSNTEAFF.

V usage is TRBV20-1 and J usage is TRBJ2-5; D is possibly TRBD2 (5 bases). V was shortened by 0 bases and J by 5 bases, with 16 bases between the two germline ends. From germline, CDR1 is DFQATT and CDR2 SNEGSKA (reference sequence). This CDR3 is built from 15 residues. CDR3 amino acids: CSARDGGQAEETQYF. DNA for the CDR3: TGCAGTGCTAGAGATGGCGGGCAAGCTGAGGAGACCCAGTACTTC.

The V gene is TRBV6-5, the J gene TRBJ2-7; D is undetermined. From germline, CDR1 is MNHEY and CDR2 SVGAGI. The CDR3 has 12 amino acids. Trimming removed 6 bases from V and 0 bases from J, with 6 bases in between. The CDR3 loop is CASRGSSYEQYF. In DNA form, the CDR3 reads TGTGCCAGCAGGGGCAGCTCCTACGAGCAGTACTTC.

This clonotype was recorded at least ten times. The rearrangement links TRBV5-1 to TRBJ1-5; 7 nucleotides align to TRBD1. This CDR3 is 14 amino acids long. After removal of 2 bases from V and 4 bases from J, the junction contained 3 bases not matched to a gene. Germline lookup yields CDR1 SGHRS and CDR2 YFSETQ. CDR3 loop: CASSFGTANQPQHF. As DNA, the CDR3 is TGCGCCAGCAGCTTCGGGACAGCTAATCAGCCCCAGCATTTT.

CDR3 sequence reads: CASSLDSGTAFF. The DNA of the CDR3 is TGTGCCAGCAGCTTAGATTCAGGGACGGCTTTCTTT. The chain is built from TRBV7-9 and TRBJ1-1; D perhaps matches TRBD1 (5 bases). Between the trimmed V and J ends, which lost 1 base and 11 bases, there was a span of 11 bases. There are 12 residues in the CDR3. From germline, CDR1 is SEHNR and CDR2 FQNEAQ (reference sequence).

The chain links TRBV2 to TRBJ2-7; D tentatively fits TRBD1 or TRBD2 (5 bases each). Trimming shortened V by 9 bases and J by 0 bases, and 12 bases separated the two germline ends. Germline CDR1 is SNHLY and CDR2 is FYNNEI. The CDR3 is 13 amino acids. In nucleotides, the CDR3 is TGTGCCAGATCGAGGGGAGTCTCCTACGAGCAGTACTTC. It specifies CARSRGVSYEQYF.

The sample holds many counts of this clonotype. The J gene is TRBJ2-4, the V gene TRBV20-1, with 13 nucleotides matching TRBD2. Germline V gene sequence: CDR1 DFQATT, CDR2 SNEGSKA (reference sequence). The CDR3 length is 18 residues. V dropped 0 bases and J dropped 0; count of bases not matched to a gene: 5. CDR3 coding DNA: TGCAGTGCTAGAGATTCCGGGACTAGCGGGGTAGCCAAAAACATTCAGTACTTC. Amino acid sequence: CSARDSGTSGVAKNIQYF.